The source of this TCR beta chain is a study of blood T cells in healthy people across ages. Study information: About one barcoded beta molecule per two T cells came from capture by template switching. General observations from the study: Observed TCR beta diversity showed a strong correlation with the percentage of naive T cells as measured by flow cytometry. Any changes in expanded clonotypes were possibly confounded, as donor CMV status remained unknown.

The table lists this clonotype with a few counts. Its specificity is unknown. Samples each yielded at least 5.5 micrograms of total RNA. Using a J-beta primer mix together with a sample-barcoded 5' primer, a second PCR was run for roughly 6 to 11 cycles. TCRdb independently ran MiXCR on the 5' RACE reads; one entry per CDR3 protein. The sample has around 620,000 distinct CDR3 sequences, 25% to 30% seen once. Germline CDR1 and CDR2: SGHVS and FQNEAQ. This CDR3 is built from 20 residues. This clonotype was sampled from a woman in her 70s in good health. The V call is TRBV7-8, the J call TRBJ2-5; 8 bases are shared with TRBD2. The J call may be incorrect, as the DNA end agrees better with TRBJ2-1. The sample was blood. This CDR3 reads CASSPGSGGRWGLPMSEQFF. CDR3 coding DNA: TGTGCCAGCAGCCCAGGATCGGGGGGGAGGTGGGGTCTCCCCATGAGTGAGCAGTTCTTC.